The 22 T cell receptor beta chains below come from one sample, sequenced in a study of T-cell memory formation after mild COVID-19. Using its own MiXCR run on the 5' RACE reads, TCRdb lists one record per CDR3 protein. There are approximately 410,000 distinct CDR3 sequences in the sample; more than 20% occur only once, and under 15% lies in the top ten. Input material: PBMCs or a T cell subset sorted from them (not recorded which). All receptors derive from an adult woman who had mild COVID-19 (a few samples of this study predate the infection). Cell type and time point are not known.

This clonotype was picked up a small number of times. The genes are TRBV5-1 and TRBJ2-5; D gene uncertain. The germline gives CDR1 SGHRS, CDR2 YFSETQ. V lost 4 bases, J lost 0 bases, and 19 bases lay in between. The CDR3 contains 17 residues. The CDR3 region is CASSRIPGLEYQETQYF. The CDR3 DNA sequence: TGCGCCAGCAGCCGTATTCCGGGCCTAGAGTACCAAGAGACCCAGTACTTC.

This clonotype appeared a few times. This sequence joins TRBV19 and TRBJ1-2; 9 bases line up with TRBD1. Looked up from germline, CDR1 is LNHDA and CDR2 is SQIVND (reference sequence). J gave up 4 bases and V 9 bases, and 9 bases lay outside the gene matches. The CDR3 runs to 14 residues. CDR3 DNA: TGTGCCAGCGTCAAGGACAGGGGAGGCTATGGCTACACCTTC. Protein product: CASVKDRGGYGYTF.

The chain is built from TRBV5-1 and TRBJ2-2, with 8 bases lining up with TRBD2. The germline CDR1 and CDR2 sequences are SGHRS and YFSETQ. The CDR3 contains 17 residues. The V gene end was trimmed by 3 bases and the J gene end by 12 bases; junction bases not matched to a gene: 19. CDR3 protein: CASSSGAGLDPRSQLFF. DNA of the CDR3: TGCGCCAGCAGCTCAGGGGCGGGACTAGATCCCCGTTCCCAGCTGTTTTTT.

The sample holds a few counts of this clonotype. V and J are TRBV2 and TRBJ2-3; D perhaps matches TRBD2 (5 bases). The CDR3 is 16 amino acids. The germline V gene encodes CDR1 SNHLY and CDR2 FYNNEI. V lost 4 bases and J 0 bases, leaving 14 bases between the germline ends. CDR3 residues: CASSVEGTGSTDTQYF. The CDR3 nucleotides read TGTGCCAGCAGTGTCGAGGGTACGGGAAGCACAGATACGCAGTATTTT.

This clonotype was counted only a few times. The CDR3 spells CASSGTSGNYYEQYF. CDR3 nucleotides: TGTGCCAGCAGCGGGACTAGCGGGAACTACTACGAGCAGTACTTC. The chain is built from TRBV7-6 and TRBJ2-7; TRBD2 matches 13 bases. The junction had 4 bases not matched to a gene; V was cut back by 5 bases and J by 3 bases. This CDR3 has 15 amino acids. Germline V CDR1 and CDR2: SGHVS, FNYEAQ. Together with reference TRBV7-6 and TRBJ2-7, the CDR3 gives the full variable domain: GAGVSQSPRYKVTKRGQDVALRCDPISGHVSLYWYRQALGQGPEFLTYFNYEAQQDKSGLPNDRFSAERPEGSISTLTIQRTEQRDSAMYRCASSGTSGNYYEQYFGPGTRLTVT.

The chain has TRBV20-1 and TRBJ2-1; D gene unclear. The V end lost 2 bases, the J end lost 4 bases, and 9 bases lay between the germline ends. CDR1 and CDR2 from the germline V gene are DFQATT and SNEGSKA (reference sequence). The CDR3 runs to 13 residues. The CDR3 sequence: CSARPVGYNEQFF. As DNA, the CDR3 is TGCAGTGCTAGACCCGTGGGATACAATGAGCAGTTCTTC.

This clonotype was seen a few times. The chain has TRBV24-1 and TRBJ1-2, with unresolved D. The ends were cut back, 0 bases at V and 2 bases at J, with 6 bases in the middle. Per germline, CDR1 KGHDR and CDR2 SFDVKD. This CDR3 has 14 residues. The CDR3 protein is CATSDLEQNYGYTF. In nucleotides, the CDR3 is TGTGCCACCAGTGATTTGGAACAGAACTATGGCTACACCTTC.

The rearrangement links TRBV4-3 to TRBJ2-3, with 12 bases that match TRBD2. The CDR3 loop spans 19 amino acids. V lost 2 bases and J lost 4; bases outside the gene matches: 13. Germline values: CDR1 LGHNA, CDR2 YSLEER. The CDR3 DNA is TGCGCCAGCAGCCAAAGACTAGCGGGAGATACAGGGGTCCCAGATACGCAGTATTTT. Translation: CASSQRLAGDTGVPDTQYF.

The CDR3 loop reads CATTSGLGETQYF. The DNA for the CDR3 is TGTGCCACGACTAGTGGTTTGGGAGAGACCCAGTACTTC. This chain links TRBV24-1 with TRBJ2-5; D might be TRBD2 (6 bases). In germline, CDR1 is KGHDR, CDR2 SFDVKD. The V gene lost 10 bases and the J gene lost 4 bases, with 15 bases spanning the gap. CDR3 length equals 13 residues.

V gene TRBV6-1 combines with J gene TRBJ1-5; 9 nucleotides match TRBD1. The V gene end was trimmed by 5 bases and the J gene end by 2 bases; junction bases not matched to a gene: 4. This CDR3 comprises 15 residues. From germline, CDR1 is MNHNS and CDR2 SASEGT. The CDR3 here is CASSLRTGGNQPQHF. Written as DNA, the CDR3 is TGTGCCAGCAGTCTAAGGACAGGGGGCAATCAGCCCCAGCATTTT.

The chain is built from TRBV7-9 and TRBJ2-1; TRBD2 aligns across 10 bases. The CDR3 is 16 residues long. With V trimmed by 2 bases and J by 2 bases, 3 bases remained unmatched. Germline values: CDR1 SEHNR, CDR2 FQNEAQ (reference sequence). CDR3: CASSLRTSGTYNEQFF. For the CDR3, the DNA is TGTGCCAGCAGCTTACGGACTAGCGGAACCTACAATGAGCAGTTCTTC.

This chain uses TRBV7-9 with TRBJ1-1; D is unclear. V lost 4 bases and J 1 base, leaving 7 bases between the germline ends. The CDR3 contains 13 residues. Germline CDR1 is SEHNR and CDR2 is FQNEAQ (reference sequence). The CDR3 reads CASSYTTNTEAFF. The CDR3 DNA reads as TGTGCCAGCAGCTATACTACGAACACTGAAGCTTTCTTT. Drawing the rest from reference TRBV7-9 and TRBJ1-1, the complete variable domain is DTGVSQNPRHKITKRGQNVTFRCDPISEHNRLYWYRQTLGQGPEFLTYFQNEAQLEKSRLLSDRFSAERPKGSFSTLEIQRTEQGDSAMYLCASSYTTNTEAFFGQGTRLTVV.

The V call is TRBV24-1, the J call TRBJ2-1; tentative D call: TRBD1 (7 bases). Germline V CDR1 and CDR2: KGHDR, SFDVKD. V shed 7 bases and J shed 0 bases, with 15 bases lying between them. The CDR3 has 16 residues. The CDR3: CATSGAGTASYNEQFF. The CDR3 region has the DNA TGTGCCACCAGCGGGGCGGGGACAGCCTCCTACAATGAGCAGTTCTTC.

CDR3 sequence reads: CASSATIDLPFF. The CDR3 coding sequence is TGTGCCAGCAGCGCCACGATAGACCTTCCTTTCTTT. V is TRBV6-1 and J is TRBJ1-1; D unresolved. This CDR3 spans 12 amino acids. V was clipped by 6 bases and J by 12 bases, with 17 bases between them. Germline CDR1 is MNHNS and CDR2 is SASEGT.

This clonotype was picked up a small number of times. The chain employs TRBV9 and TRBJ2-1, with unresolved D. From germline, CDR1 is SGDLS and CDR2 YYNGEE. The CDR3 has 15 amino acids. V was cut by 4 bases and J by 2 bases, with 13 bases left in between. CDR3 DNA sequence: TGTGCCAGCAGCCCCGGGCAGGCCCCCTACAATGAGCAGTTCTTC. Protein: CASSPGQAPYNEQFF.

The rearrangement uses TRBV19 and TRBJ1-5; D unresolved. Germline CDR1 is LNHDA and CDR2 is SQIVND (reference sequence). The CDR3 length is 14 residues. Trimming took 3 bases from V and 2 from J, leaving 8 bases between them. The chain's CDR3 is CASSMRGGNQPQHF. The CDR3 region has the DNA TGTGCCAGTAGTATGCGGGGTGGCAATCAGCCCCAGCATTTT.

The V gene is TRBV7-6, the J gene TRBJ2-2; D gene unclear. The CDR3 covers 11 residues. The V gene lost 8 bases and the J gene lost 5 bases, with 6 bases spanning the gap. The V gene's germline CDR1 is SGHVS and CDR2 FNYEAQ. DNA for the CDR3: TGTGCCAGCCTCGGGACCGGGGAGCTGTTTTTT. Protein: CASLGTGELFF.

CDR3 nucleotides: TGTGCCACCAGTGATTGGGCAAGGGGACAGCTTCAAGAGACCCAGTACTTC. Protein product: CATSDWARGQLQETQYF. The chain carries TRBV24-1 and TRBJ2-5; 7 bases are shared with TRBD1. The CDR3 spans 17 residues. With V trimmed by 2 bases and J by 2 bases, 10 bases remained unmatched. The germline V gene has CDR1 KGHDR and CDR2 SFDVKD.

The chain couples TRBV11-2 to TRBJ1-1, with D uncertain. Germline CDR1 reads SGHAT; CDR2 reads FQNNGV. Trimming removed 0 bases at V and 8 bases at J, with 4 bases between. This CDR3 contains 11 residues. The CDR3 DNA sequence: TGTGCCAGCAGCTTAGACGAGGAAGCTTTCTTT. Translated, it gives CASSLDEEAFF.

In this sample, this clonotype turned up a few times. This chain joins TRBV7-2 and TRBJ2-7; 8 positions agree with TRBD2. From germline, CDR1 is SGHTA and CDR2 FQGNSA. Trimming took 1 base from V and 3 from J; bases not matched to a gene: 5. The CDR3 consists of 15 residues. In DNA, the CDR3 is TGTGCCAGCAGCTTAGGATATGGGACTAGCTACGAGCAGTACTTC. Translating gives CASSLGYGTSYEQYF.

The chain links TRBV7-9 to TRBJ2-7; D remains unclear. The CDR3 sequence is 15 residues long. The germline CDR1 and CDR2 sequences are SEHNR and FQNEAQ (reference sequence). The ends were cut back, 5 bases at V and 1 base at J, with 15 bases in the middle. DNA for the CDR3: TGTGCCAGCAGCCGTGGGCAGCTCCTATCCTACGAGCAGTACTTC. Residues: CASSRGQLLSYEQYF.

The table lists this clonotype with a few counts. The chain couples TRBV15 to TRBJ2-5; tentative D call: TRBD2 (5 bases). V was clipped by 6 bases and J by 2 bases, with 13 bases between them. Per the germline V gene, CDR1 is LNHNV and CDR2 is YYDKDF (reference sequence). This CDR3 is built from 14 residues. This CDR3 reads CATRPTDSQETQYF. DNA for the CDR3: TGTGCCACCAGACCTACGGACTCTCAAGAGACCCAGTACTTC. Variable domain in full (rest from reference TRBV15 and TRBJ2-5): DAMVIQNPRYQVTQFGKPVTLSCSQTLNHNVMYWYQQKSSQAPKLLFHYYDKDFNNEADTPDNFQSRRPNTSFCFLDIRSPGLGDTAMYLCATRPTDSQETQYFGPGTRLLVL.